These 18 T cell receptor beta chains share one sample of origin, sequenced in a study of T-cell memory formation after mild COVID-19. TCRdb fed the 5' RACE reads into MiXCR, producing one record per CDR3 protein. This table has approximately 350,000 distinct CDR3 sequences, 25% to 30% appearing once. Material: PBMCs or a T cell subset sorted from them (not recorded which). Every receptor here comes from an adult woman who had mild COVID-19 (a few samples of this study predate the infection). Cell type and time point are not known.

As to this clonotype: The junction shows a germline mismatch at one end, possibly a read error. This chain joins TRBV7-9 and TRBJ2-5; D is undetermined. The CDR3 contains 13 residues. Germline CDR1 is SEHNR and CDR2 is FQNEAQ (reference sequence). The CDR3 DNA follows: TGTGCGAGCACCGGCGGTTACCAAGAGACCCAGTACTTC. Residues: CASTGGYQETQYF.

This clonotype has a handful of counts. This rearrangement joins TRBV12-3 or TRBV12-4 to TRBJ1-2; weak D call: TRBD1 (6 bases). Trimming took off 2 bases at V and 8 bases at J, with 9 bases between the two ends. The CDR3 is 12 residues long. CDR3 sequence reads: CASSLQGSGYTF. The CDR3 bases are TGTGCCAGCAGTTTACAGGGGTCAGGCTACACCTTC.

This clonotype was seen only a few times. This rearrangement joins TRBV7-9 to TRBJ2-7, with D possibly TRBD1 on 6 matching bases. Germline values: CDR1 SEHNR, CDR2 FQNEAQ (reference sequence). The V and J ends lost 2 bases and 3 bases respectively, with 11 bases between them. This CDR3 has 14 residues. As DNA, the CDR3 is TGTGCCAGCAGCTTAAGACAGGAGAACTACGAGCAGTACTTC. This codes for CASSLRQENYEQYF. The whole variable domain, filled in from reference TRBV7-9 and TRBJ2-7, reads DTGVSQNPRHKITKRGQNVTFRCDPISEHNRLYWYRQTLGQGPEFLTYFQNEAQLEKSRLLSDRFSAERPKGSFSTLEIQRTEQGDSAMYLCASSLRQENYEQYFGPGTRLTVT.

In its sample, this clonotype was seen a few times. The chain combines TRBV11-2 with TRBJ2-3; 7 bases are shared with TRBD2. CDR3 length: 15 residues. V lost 2 bases to trimming and J lost 4 bases; unmatched junction nucleotides: 6. Germline CDR1 reads SGHAT; CDR2 reads FQNNGV. CDR3: CASSLSGGWADTQYF. CDR3 nucleotides: TGTGCCAGCAGCTTATCGGGGGGATGGGCAGATACGCAGTATTTT.

This clonotype was recorded a few times. This sequence joins TRBV5-1 and TRBJ1-5; D is unresolved. This CDR3 is built from 16 residues. Germline V lookup: CDR1 SGHRS, CDR2 YFSETQ. V was pared by 2 bases and J by 2 bases, with 14 bases between. The CDR3 reads CASSLSGVDGNQPQHF. The CDR3 DNA reads TGCGCCAGCAGCTTATCAGGTGTAGATGGCAATCAGCCCCAGCATTTT.

This clonotype came up a few times. This rearrangement joins TRBV10-3 to TRBJ2-6; D unclear. The CDR3 is 20 amino acids. Germline CDR1 is ENHRY and CDR2 is SYGVKD. V was cut by 4 bases and J by 0 bases, with 22 bases left in between. In DNA form, the CDR3 reads TGTGCCATCAGTGCGAATGGCACCTCAAGACGAAGCTCTGGGGCCAACGTCCTGACTTTC. The encoded protein is CAISANGTSRRSSGANVLTF.

This rearrangement joins TRBV6-1 to TRBJ1-6; no reliable D call. V dropped 3 bases and J dropped 15 bases, with 21 bases sitting between them. Germline V lookup: CDR1 MNHNS, CDR2 SASEGT. CDR3 length: 15 residues. In nucleotides, the CDR3 is TGTGCCAGCAGTGACCAGTTTTACAGCCCGCCGGACCTCCACTTT. Residues: CASSDQFYSPPDLHF.

The chain carries TRBV5-4 and TRBJ2-2, with D perhaps being TRBD1 or TRBD2 (5 bases each). CDR3 size: 13 residues. Germline V gene lookup returns CDR1 SGHNT and CDR2 YYREEE (reference sequence). Deletions cut 4 bases from V and 3 bases from J, with 7 bases between. The CDR3 coding sequence is TGTGCCAGCAGCGGGGGTTACACCGGGGAGCTGTTTTTT. Its protein is CASSGGYTGELFF.

This clonotype turned up a few times. This rearrangement joins TRBV9 to TRBJ2-2; D is unclear. The germline V and J ends were trimmed by 0 bases and 6 bases, with 9 bases remaining between them. This CDR3 is built from 14 residues. CDR1 and CDR2 from the germline V gene are SGDLS and YYNGEE. CDR3 protein: CASSVAGFSGELFF. The CDR3, as DNA: TGTGCCAGCAGCGTAGCTGGTTTTTCCGGGGAGCTGTTTTTT.

There are a few counts of this clonotype. The J gene is TRBJ1-6, the V gene TRBV12-3 or TRBV12-4; maybe TRBD1 (6 bases). The V and J ends lost 6 bases and 4 bases respectively, with 10 bases between them. CDR3 length: 14 residues. CDR3: CASRGQQYNSPLHF. In DNA, the CDR3 is TGTGCCAGCAGAGGACAGCAGTATAATTCACCCCTCCACTTT.

The chain carries TRBV29-1 and TRBJ2-4; no firm D call. V lost 4 bases, J lost 4 bases, and 14 bases lay in between. The CDR3 covers 14 residues. The germline V gene has CDR1 SQVTM and CDR2 ANQGSEA. The CDR3 DNA reads TGCAGCGTTGCTGGCTCCGGTGTAAAAAACATTCAGTACTTC. Protein sequence: CSVAGSGVKNIQYF.

The gene calls are TRBV3-1 and TRBJ2-2; 15 bases are a match to TRBD2. Per the germline V gene, CDR1 is LGHDT and CDR2 is YNNKEL (reference sequence). Germline trimming cut 3 bases from V and 4 bases from J; bases unmatched to any gene: 9. The CDR3 loop spans 19 amino acids. The CDR3 loop is CASSQDRTSGRAATGELFF. Written as DNA, the CDR3 is TGTGCCAGCAGCCAGGACCGGACTAGCGGGAGGGCCGCCACCGGGGAGCTGTTTTTT.

This clonotype occurred a few times. The chain recombines TRBV6-2 or TRBV6-3 with TRBJ2-1, with TRBD2 matching over 7 bases. Trimming cost V 2 bases and J 3 bases; bases outside gene matches: 1. There are 14 residues in the CDR3. Germline V CDR1 and CDR2: MNHEY, SVGEGT. DNA of the CDR3: TGTGCCAGCAGTTACGGACTAGACTACAATGAGCAGTTCTTC. As protein: CASSYGLDYNEQFF.

The genes are TRBV7-2 and TRBJ1-2; 7 bases fit TRBD1. The V and J ends lost 3 bases and 3 bases, in that order; junction bases with no gene match: 4. CDR1 and CDR2 (germline): SGHTA, FQGNSA. The CDR3 runs 14 residues. Written as DNA, the CDR3 is TGTGCCAGCAGCTTGACCGGGACAGACTATGGCTACACCTTC. Translated, it gives CASSLTGTDYGYTF.

The chain uses TRBV7-2 and TRBJ2-5, with no clear D. V lost 7 bases to trimming and J lost 5 bases, with 14 bases between them. The CDR3 extends over 13 amino acids. The germline V gene encodes CDR1 SGHTA and CDR2 FQGNSA. The CDR3 here is CASTPRVSETQYF. CDR3 nucleotides: TGTGCCAGCACCCCACGCGTATCGGAGACCCAGTACTTC. The full variable domain, rest sourced from reference TRBV7-2 and TRBJ2-5, is GAGVSQSPSNKVTEKGKDVELRCDPISGHTALYWYRQSLGQGLEFLIYFQGNSAPDKSGLPSDRFSAERTGGSVSTLTIQRTQQEDSAVYLCASTPRVSETQYFGPGTRLLVL.

This clonotype has a handful of counts. The junction departs from germline at one end; a sequencing error may be responsible. The rearrangement joins TRBV5-1 to TRBJ2-1; the D is unclear. The CDR3 is 13 residues long. The V gene's germline CDR1 is SGHRS and CDR2 YFSETQ. In DNA, the CDR3 is TGTGCCAGCAGCTTCAATTCCTACAATGAGCAGTTCTTC. It translates to CASSFNSYNEQFF. The whole variable domain, filled in from reference TRBV5-1 and TRBJ2-1, reads KAGVTQTPRYLIKTRGQQVTLSCSPISGHRSVSWYQQTPGQGLQFLFEYFSETQRNKGNFPGRFSGRQFSNSRSEMNVSTLELGDSALYLCASSFNSYNEQFFGPGTRLTVL.

The genes are TRBV28 and TRBJ2-1; D tentatively fits TRBD1 or TRBD2 (5 bases each). CDR1 is MDHEN, CDR2 SYDVKM, per germline. This CDR3 region has 15 residues. With 10 bases removed from V and 7 bases from J, the gap between germline ends came to 23 bases. The CDR3 here is CATRLREGMGNEQFF. CDR3 DNA: TGTGCCACGCGACTTAGAGAGGGGATGGGTAATGAGCAGTTCTTC.

The gene calls are TRBV12-3 or TRBV12-4 and TRBJ2-7; a weak D match, TRBD2 (5 bases). The CDR3 consists of 12 residues. Trimming pared 8 bases from V and 5 bases from J, leaving 13 bases between. CDR3 in amino acids: CASGPGGNEQYF. In DNA form, the CDR3 reads TGTGCCAGCGGGCCCGGAGGCAACGAGCAGTACTTC.